This TCR beta chain originates from a study of T cells in women clearing cervical HPV infection. Study-wide findings and caveats: Each sample's T-cell count was unknown, possibly confounding richness. Cases carried less TRBV6-7 than controls: approximately 0.1% versus 0.16%.

On this clone: Its antigen remains unidentified. The read halts 3 residues ahead of the CDR3 end, with the missing end drawn from the germline J gene.

Sequencing used immunoSEQ multiplex PCR; TCRdb keeps in-frame clones, though not all of them. The listing contains 40,000 or so clones. The CDR3 runs to 17 residues. Trimming cost V 3 bases and J 1 base; bases outside gene matches: 11. Germline assignment: CDR1 SGHRS and CDR2 YFSETQ. Sequencing was carried out using blood buffy coat. This TCR was recovered from a woman between 18 and 69 years old with a cervical HPV16 infection that either progressed to CIN3+ or cleared (not recorded which). The rearrangement joins TRBV5-1 to TRBJ2-7; 9 bases align to TRBD2. The covered CDR3 bases are TGCGCCAGCAGCTATAAATCCCCGGGACTAGCTTCCTACGAG. Translating gives CASSYKSPGLASYE. The whole CDR3 sequence reads CASSYKSPGLASYEQYF.